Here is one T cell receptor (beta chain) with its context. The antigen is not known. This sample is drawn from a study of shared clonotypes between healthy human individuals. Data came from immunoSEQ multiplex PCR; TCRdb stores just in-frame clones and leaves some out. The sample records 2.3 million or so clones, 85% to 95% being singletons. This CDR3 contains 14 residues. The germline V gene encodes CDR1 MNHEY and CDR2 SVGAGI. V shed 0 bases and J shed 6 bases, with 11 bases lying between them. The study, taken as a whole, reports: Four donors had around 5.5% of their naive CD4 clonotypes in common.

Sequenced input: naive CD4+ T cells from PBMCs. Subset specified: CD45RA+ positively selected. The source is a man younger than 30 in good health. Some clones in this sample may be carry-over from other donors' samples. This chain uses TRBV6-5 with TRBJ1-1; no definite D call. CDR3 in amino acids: CASSYSGHGAEAFF. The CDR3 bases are TGTGCCAGCAGTTACTCTGGCCATGGAGCTGAAGCTTTCTTT.